These 8 T cell receptor beta chains came from one sample sequenced in a study of type 1 and type 2 diabetes patients. Amplification started from genomic DNA. A primer set of 30 forward and 13 reverse primers amplified the CDR3. TCRdb passed the multiplex PCR reads through MiXCR, listing each CDR3 protein once. The table has about 250,000 distinct CDR3 sequences, around 47% seen once; the top ten hold roughly 13%. The sequenced sample was peripheral blood mononuclear cells (PBMCs). The receptors derive from a man aged 18 to 29 with type 2 diabetes.

This clonotype was detected only a few times. The rearrangement links TRBV7-2 to TRBJ2-1, with D uncertain. Trimming removed 7 bases at V and 3 bases at J, with 13 bases between. Germline V gives CDR1 SGHTA, CDR2 FQGNSA. The CDR3 has 14 residues. The CDR3 protein is CASTFFASYNEQFF. The CDR3 bases are TGTGCCAGCACCTTTTTCGCCAGCTACAATGAGCAGTTCTTC.

The gene calls are TRBV18 and TRBJ2-1, with 9 positions matching TRBD1. V lost 3 bases, J lost 6 bases, and 9 bases stayed unmatched. The CDR3 is made up of 16 amino acids. Germline V gene sequence: CDR1 KGHSH, CDR2 LQKENI. Here the CDR3 reads CASSPSYRDRANEQFF. In DNA form, the CDR3 reads TGTGCCAGCTCACCTAGTTATCGGGACAGGGCCAATGAGCAGTTCTTC.

The chain carries TRBV2 and TRBJ2-7; D is possibly TRBD1 (7 bases). Germline V lookup: CDR1 SNHLY, CDR2 FYNNEI. V was clipped by 6 bases and J by 4 bases, with 25 bases between them. The CDR3 length is 17 residues. The CDR3 nucleotides read TGTGCCAGCAGCTTAGACACTGAGACAGGGACTGATTACGAGCAGTACTTC. Translated, it gives CASSLDTETGTDYEQYF.

The chain uses TRBV19 and TRBJ1-1; D call uncertain. Germline V gene lookup returns CDR1 LNHDA and CDR2 SQIVND (reference sequence). The CDR3 is 14 amino acids. Between the trimmed V and J ends, which lost 8 bases and 7 bases, there was a span of 20 bases. CDR3 bases: TGTGCCAGTTCCGTAGCTACTGGAGGCAGTGAAGCTTTCTTT. Its protein is CASSVATGGSEAFF.

V gene TRBV6-5 combines with J gene TRBJ2-7, with 13 bases identical to TRBD2. This CDR3 comprises 14 residues. Germline V gene sequence: CDR1 MNHEY, CDR2 SVGAGI. With V trimmed by 4 bases and J by 5 bases, 2 bases remained unmatched. This chain's CDR3 is CASSLTSGGDEQYF. For the CDR3, the DNA is TGTGCCAGCAGTTTAACTAGCGGGGGGGACGAGCAGTACTTC.

This clonotype has only a few counts. This chain uses TRBV20-1 with TRBJ1-1; 11 positions match TRBD1. Germline V CDR1 and CDR2: DFQATT, SNEGSKA (reference sequence). The CDR3 contains 14 residues. The V and J ends lost 6 bases and 5 bases, in that order; junction bases with no gene match: 8. The CDR3 nucleotides read TGCAGTGCCGAAACGGGGACAGGGGGGACTGAAGCTTTCTTT. Amino acids: CSAETGTGGTEAFF.

In the case of this clonotype: Germline is not matched at one junction end, which may reflect a read error. The chain couples TRBV7-2 to TRBJ2-2; 11 bases line up with TRBD2. The CDR3 has 19 amino acids. Germline assignment: CDR1 SGHTA and CDR2 FQGNSA. The CDR3 protein is CASSFALAGVAKNTGELFF. The CDR3 DNA is TGCGCCAGCAGCTTCGCACTAGCGGGGGTCGCGAAGAACACCGGGGAGCTGTTTTTT.

The genes are TRBV19 and TRBJ1-6; D is ambiguous. V dropped 9 bases and J dropped 8 bases, with 14 bases sitting between them. CDR1 is LNHDA and CDR2 is SQIVND in the germline V gene (reference sequence). The CDR3 length is 13 residues. The CDR3 loop reads CASGQPNYSPLHF. Here the CDR3 DNA reads TGTGCCAGCGGCCAGCCGAACTATTCACCCCTCCACTTT.